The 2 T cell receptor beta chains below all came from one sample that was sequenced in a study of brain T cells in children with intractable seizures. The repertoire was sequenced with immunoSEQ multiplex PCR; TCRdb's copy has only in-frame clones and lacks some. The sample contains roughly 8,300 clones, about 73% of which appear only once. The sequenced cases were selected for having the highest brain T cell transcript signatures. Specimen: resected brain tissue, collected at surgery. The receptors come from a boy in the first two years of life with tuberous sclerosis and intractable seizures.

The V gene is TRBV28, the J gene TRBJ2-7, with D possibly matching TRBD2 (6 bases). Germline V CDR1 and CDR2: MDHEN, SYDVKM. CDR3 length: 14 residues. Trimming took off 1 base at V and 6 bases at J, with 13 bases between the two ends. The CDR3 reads CASSLFRGNAEQYF. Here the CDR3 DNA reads TGTGCCAGCAGTTTATTTCGGGGGAATGCCGAGCAGTACTTC.

The CDR3: CASSPPLAKNIQYF. The CDR3 nucleotides are TGTGCCAGCAGCCCCCCTCTAGCCAAAAACATTCAGTACTTC. V usage is TRBV5-6 and J usage is TRBJ2-4; D uncertain. The CDR3 is made up of 14 amino acids. The ends were cut back, 4 bases at V and 0 bases at J, with 8 bases in the middle. Germline-derived CDR1 and CDR2 are SGHDT and YYEEEE.